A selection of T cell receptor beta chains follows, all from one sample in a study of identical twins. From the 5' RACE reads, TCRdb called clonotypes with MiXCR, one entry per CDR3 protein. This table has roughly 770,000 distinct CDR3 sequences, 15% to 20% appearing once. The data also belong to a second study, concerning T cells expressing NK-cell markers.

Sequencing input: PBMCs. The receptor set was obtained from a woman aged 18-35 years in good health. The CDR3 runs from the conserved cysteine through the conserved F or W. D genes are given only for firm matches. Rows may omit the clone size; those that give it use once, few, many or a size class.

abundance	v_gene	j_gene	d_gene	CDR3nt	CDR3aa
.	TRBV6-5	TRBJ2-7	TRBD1	TGTGCCAGCAGTTACTCGTTATTAACAGGGGGCGACGAGCAGTACTTC	CASSYSLLTGGDEQYF
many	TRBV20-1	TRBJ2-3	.	TGCAGTGCTAGAAAGGAATTTAGCACAGATACGCAGTATTTT	CSARKEFSTDTQYF
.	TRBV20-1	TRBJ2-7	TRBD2	TGCAGTGCTCCCCGGGGTAGCGGGGGATACGAGCAGTACTTC	CSAPRGSGGYEQYF
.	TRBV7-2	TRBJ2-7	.	TGTGCCAGCAGCTTAGCGTCAGGGCCCAACTACGAGCAGTACTTC	CASSLASGPNYEQYF
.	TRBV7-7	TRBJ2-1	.	TGTGCCAGCAGCCCCCACCCCGGCGATGAGCAGTTCTTC	CASSPHPGDEQFF
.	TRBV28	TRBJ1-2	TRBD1	TGTGCCAGCAGAGGACGGGACAGGCCTAACTATGGCTACACCTTC	CASRGRDRPNYGYTF
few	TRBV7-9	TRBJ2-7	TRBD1	TGTGCCAGCAGCTTTCGGACAGGGGCGTCCTACGAGCAGTACTTC	CASSFRTGASYEQYF
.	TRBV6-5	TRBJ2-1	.	TGTGCCAGCAGTTCGTCGGTGTACAATGAGCAGTTCTTC	CASSSSVYNEQFF
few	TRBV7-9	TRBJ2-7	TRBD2	TGTGCCAGCAGCTTCGGGGGGGCCTTTGACGAGCAGTACTTC	CASSFGGAFDEQYF
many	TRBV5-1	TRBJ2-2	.	TGTGCCAGCAGTTTAGATCCCACCGGGGAGCTGTTTTTT	CASSLDPTGELFF
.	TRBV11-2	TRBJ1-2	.	TGTGCCAGCAGCTTGGGGGTGAAGGGCTACACCTTC	CASSLGVKGYTF
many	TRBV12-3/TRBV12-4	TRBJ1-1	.	TGTGCCAGCGGGACACCGCCAATCACTGAAGCTTTCTTT	CASGTPPITEAFF
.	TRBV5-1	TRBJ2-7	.	TGCGCCAGCAGCTTCAGGCGGGGGCCGAGTAGCGACGAGCAGTACTTC	CASSFRRGPSSDEQYF
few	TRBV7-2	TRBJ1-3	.	TGTGCCAGCAGCTTAGGGCCGGGGGCAGGAAACACCATATATTTT	CASSLGPGAGNTIYF
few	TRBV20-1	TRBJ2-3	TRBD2	TGCAGTGTCCCCGAGTGGCGGGAGGGCACAGATACGCAGTATTTT	CSVPEWREGTDTQYF
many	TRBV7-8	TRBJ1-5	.	TGTGCCAGCAGCCCAGGGACCGGATCAGTCAATCAGCCCCAGCATTTT	CASSPGTGSVNQPQHF
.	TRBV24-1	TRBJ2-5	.	TGTGCCACCAGTCAGGCAGGGGACCGGGAGACCCAGTACTTC	CATSQAGDRETQYF
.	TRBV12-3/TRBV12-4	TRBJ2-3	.	TGTGCCACCCTCTTATCTGGGACGCAGTATTTT	CATLLSGTQYF
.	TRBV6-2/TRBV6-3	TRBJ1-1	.	TGTGCCAGCAGTTACTCTGGACGGAGCCTTGAAGCTTTCTTT	CASSYSGRSLEAFF
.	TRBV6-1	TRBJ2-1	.	TGTGCCAGCAGCCCATACGCCGGTGACAATGAGCAGTTCTTC	CASSPYAGDNEQFF
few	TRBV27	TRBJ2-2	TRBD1	TGTGCCAGCAGGCCCGGGACAGGGGGCGGTACGAACACCGGGGAGCTGTTTTTT	CASRPGTGGGTNTGELFF
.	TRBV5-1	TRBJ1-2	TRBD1	TGCGCCAGCAGCTCCGGGTACCGGGCACAGGGGGAAGGCTACACCTTC	CASSSGYRAQGEGYTF
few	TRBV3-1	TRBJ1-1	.	TGTGCCAGCAGCCAAGGCTGGAAGGCGGGGACTGAAGCTTTCTTT	CASSQGWKAGTEAFF
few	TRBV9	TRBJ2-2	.	TGTGCCAGCAGCCCACGTCAGGGCAACACCGGGGAGCTGTTTTTT	CASSPRQGNTGELFF
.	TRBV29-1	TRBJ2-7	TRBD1	TGCAGCGTCCCCTGGGACAGGTCTTACTACGAGCAGTACTTC	CSVPWDRSYYEQYF
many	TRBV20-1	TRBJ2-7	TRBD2	TGCAGTGCTGACCCGGGGACTAGCGGGAACCGGGCCCCCTACGAGCAGTACTTC	CSADPGTSGNRAPYEQYF
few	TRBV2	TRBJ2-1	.	TGTGCCAGCACGGCACCTAACTACAATGAGCAGTTCTTC	CASTAPNYNEQFF
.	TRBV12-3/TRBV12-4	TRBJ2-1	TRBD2	TGTGCCAGCAGTCGCCCCGGGACTAGCAATGAGCAGTTCTTC	CASSRPGTSNEQFF
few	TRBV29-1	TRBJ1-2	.	TGCAGCGTTGAAGGGTCCAAAGAGGACTATGGCTACACCTTC	CSVEGSKEDYGYTF
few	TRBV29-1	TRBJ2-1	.	TGCAGCGTTGGGGCTGGGAGGGGGCTCAATGAGCAGTTCTTC	CSVGAGRGLNEQFF
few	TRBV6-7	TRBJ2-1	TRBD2	TGTGCCAGCAGTCGACTAAGAGAAAGCGGGAGGAGGAATGAGCAGTTCTTC	CASSRLRESGRRNEQFF
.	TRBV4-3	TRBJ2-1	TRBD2	TGCGCCAGCAGCCAAATATCGAGCGGGAGAGTGAGTGAGCAGTTCTTC	CASSQISSGRVSEQFF
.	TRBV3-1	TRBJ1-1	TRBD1	TGTGCCAGCAGCCAAGGTTGGGACAGGAACACTGAAGCTTTCTTT	CASSQGWDRNTEAFF
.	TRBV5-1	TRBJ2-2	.	TGCGCCAGCAGAATAAGAGCCACCGGGGAGCTGTTTTTT	CASRIRATGELFF
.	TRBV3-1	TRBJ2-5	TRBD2	TGTGCCAGCAGCCAAGTGCTTTTCGGGGCTAGCGGAAACCAAGAGACCCAGTACTTC	CASSQVLFGASGNQETQYF
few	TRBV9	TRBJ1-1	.	TGTGCCAGTATTAGGACGCACACTGAAGCTTTCTTT	CASIRTHTEAFF
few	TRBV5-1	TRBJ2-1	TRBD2	TGCGCCAGCAGCTCATTAATCCCGACTAGCGGGGGGATCAATGAGCAGTTCTTC	CASSSLIPTSGGINEQFF
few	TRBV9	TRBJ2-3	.	TGTGCCAGCAGCGTAGGCCTAGCTTCGGGGCGAGGGACAGATACGCAGTATTTT	CASSVGLASGRGTDTQYF
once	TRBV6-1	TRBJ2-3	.	TGTGCCAGCACCTTAGACAGCAGCACAGATACGCAGTATTTT	CASTLDSSTDTQYF
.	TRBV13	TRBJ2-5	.	TGTGCCAGCAGCCTAGCACTTGCGGAGAAACAAGAGACCCAGTACTTC	CASSLALAEKQETQYF
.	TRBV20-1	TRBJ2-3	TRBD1	TGCAGTGCTAGAGACCATGACAGGGCCGGAGATACGCAGTATTTT	CSARDHDRAGDTQYF
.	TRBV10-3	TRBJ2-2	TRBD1	TGTGCCATCAGTGAGGGGAGGACAGGGGGACACACCGGGGAGCTGTTTTTT	CAISEGRTGGHTGELFF
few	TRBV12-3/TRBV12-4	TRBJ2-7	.	TGTGCCAGCAGTTTAAGGGACACCTCCTACGAGCAGTACTTC	CASSLRDTSYEQYF
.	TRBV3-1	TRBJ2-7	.	TGTGCCAGCAGCCAAGCATCGGGGAACGAGCAGTACTTC	CASSQASGNEQYF
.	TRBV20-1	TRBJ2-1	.	TGCAGTGCCAGTACACGACGATCTCACAATGAGCAGTTCTTC	CSASTRRSHNEQFF
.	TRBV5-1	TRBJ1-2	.	TGCGCCAGCAGCTTGGTGGGACCCTTGCTCCATGGCTACACCTTC	CASSLVGPLLHGYTF
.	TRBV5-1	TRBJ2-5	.	TGCGCCAGCACTCAACATCCAAATAGGGTAGCGGTGAAAGAGACCCAGTACTTC	CASTQHPNRVAVKETQYF
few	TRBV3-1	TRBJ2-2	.	TGTGCCAGCAGCCTTACCCAGGGGTGGACCGGGGAGCTGTTTTTT	CASSLTQGWTGELFF
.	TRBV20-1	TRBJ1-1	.	TGCAGTGCTAGAAAGCAGGGAGAAGCTTTCTTT	CSARKQGEAFF
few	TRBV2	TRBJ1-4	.	TGTGCCAGCCACGGGAGTAGTGAAAAACTGTTTTTT	CASHGSSEKLFF
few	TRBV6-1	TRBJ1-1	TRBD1	TGTGCCAGCAGAAGCAACAGGGGGCGGAGGGGGGACACTGAAGCTTTCTTT	CASRSNRGRRGDTEAFF
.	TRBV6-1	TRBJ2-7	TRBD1	TGTGCCAGCAGTCTCCAGCAGGGGGCTGCCTACGAGCAGTACTTC	CASSLQQGAAYEQYF
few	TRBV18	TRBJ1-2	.	TGTGCCAGCTCACCAGAGGGGGTCGGCTACACCTTC	CASSPEGVGYTF
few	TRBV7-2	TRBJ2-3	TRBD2	TGTGCCAGCAGGCGGACTAGCGGGAGCACAGATACGCAGTATTTT	CASRRTSGSTDTQYF
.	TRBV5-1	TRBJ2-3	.	TGCGCCACCTCCGGATGGGGCACAGATACGCAGTATTTT	CATSGWGTDTQYF